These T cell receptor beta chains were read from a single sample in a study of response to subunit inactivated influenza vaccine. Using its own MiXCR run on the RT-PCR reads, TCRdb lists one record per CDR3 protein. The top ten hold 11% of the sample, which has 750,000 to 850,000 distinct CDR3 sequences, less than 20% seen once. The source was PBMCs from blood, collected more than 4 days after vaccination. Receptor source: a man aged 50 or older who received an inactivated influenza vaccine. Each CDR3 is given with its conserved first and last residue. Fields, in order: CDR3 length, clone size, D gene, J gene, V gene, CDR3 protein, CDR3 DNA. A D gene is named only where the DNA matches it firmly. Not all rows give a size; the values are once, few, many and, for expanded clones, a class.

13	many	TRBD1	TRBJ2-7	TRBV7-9	CASSPGTDYEQYF	TGTGCCAGCAGCCCAGGGACAGACTACGAGCAGTACTTC
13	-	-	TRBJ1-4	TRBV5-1	CASMTSPGEKLFF	TGCGCCAGCATGACCTCCCCGGGGGAAAAACTGTTTTTT
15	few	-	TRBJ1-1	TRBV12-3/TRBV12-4	CASSSYRVANTEAFF	TGTGCCAGCAGTTCGTACAGGGTCGCGAACACTGAAGCTTTCTTT
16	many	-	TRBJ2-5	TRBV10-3	CAISSTDLALKETQYF	TGTGCCATCAGCAGCACAGATCTAGCCCTCAAGGAGACCCAGTACTTC
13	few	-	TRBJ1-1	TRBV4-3	CASSQAMNTEAFF	TGCGCCAGCAGCCAAGCTATGAACACTGAAGCTTTCTTT
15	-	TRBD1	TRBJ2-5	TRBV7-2	CASSFWTGGTETQYF	TGTGCCAGCAGCTTCTGGACAGGGGGAACGGAGACCCAGTACTTC
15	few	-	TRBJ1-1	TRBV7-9	CASSLWDGDNTEAFF	TGTGCCAGCAGCTTATGGGACGGAGACAACACTGAAGCTTTCTTT
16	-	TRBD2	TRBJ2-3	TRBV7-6	CASSLSPSGGTDTQYF	TGTGCCAGCAGCCTCAGCCCTAGCGGGGGCACAGATACGCAGTATTTT
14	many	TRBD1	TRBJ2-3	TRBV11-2	CASSSGTGHGTQYF	TGTGCCAGCAGCTCCGGGACAGGGCATGGTACGCAGTATTTT
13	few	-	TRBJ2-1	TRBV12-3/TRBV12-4	CASSLANAPEQFF	TGTGCCAGCAGTTTAGCAAATGCCCCCGAGCAGTTCTTC
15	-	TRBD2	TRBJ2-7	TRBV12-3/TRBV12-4	CASRRGTSGSYEQYF	TGTGCCAGCAGGCGGGGGACTAGCGGCTCCTACGAGCAGTACTTC
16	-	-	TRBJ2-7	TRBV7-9	CASSPVTGGHFYEQYF	TGTGCCAGCAGCCCCGTAACAGGAGGACACTTCTACGAGCAGTACTTC
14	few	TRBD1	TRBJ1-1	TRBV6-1	CASTPTGMNTEAFF	TGTGCCAGCACCCCGACAGGGATGAACACTGAAGCTTTCTTT
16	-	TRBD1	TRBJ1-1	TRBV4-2	CASSQGDRRGGTEAFF	TGTGCCAGCAGCCAAGGGGACAGGCGGGGTGGCACTGAAGCTTTCTTT
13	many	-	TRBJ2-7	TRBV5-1	CASSLNRADEQYF	TGCGCCAGCAGCTTAAACAGGGCGGACGAGCAGTACTTC
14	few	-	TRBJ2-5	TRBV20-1	CSADHGQGGQTQYF	TGCAGTGCGGACCACGGACAGGGAGGGCAGACCCAGTACTTC
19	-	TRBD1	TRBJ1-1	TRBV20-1	CSARGGSGRGIRRDTEAFF	TGCAGTGCTAGAGGAGGTTCTGGCAGGGGGATAAGAAGGGACACTGAAGCTTTCTTT
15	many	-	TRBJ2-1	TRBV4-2	CASSRDQSSYNEQFF	TGTGCCAGCAGCCGGGACCAGAGCTCCTACAATGAGCAGTTCTTC
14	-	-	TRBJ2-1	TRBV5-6	CASSFQQTYNEQFF	TGTGCCAGCAGCTTTCAACAGACATACAATGAGCAGTTCTTC
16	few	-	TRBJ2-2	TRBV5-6	CASSSGTFLNTGELFF	TGTGCCAGCAGCTCCGGGACTTTCTTGAACACCGGGGAGCTGTTTTTT
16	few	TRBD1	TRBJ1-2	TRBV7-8	CASSSYHRGLDYGYTF	TGTGCCAGCAGCTCCTACCACAGGGGGCTGGACTATGGCTACACCTTC
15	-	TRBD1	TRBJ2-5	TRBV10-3	CAISDPYRGSETQYF	TGTGCCATCAGTGACCCTTACAGGGGCTCAGAGACCCAGTACTTC
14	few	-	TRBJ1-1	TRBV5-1	CASRRTVSNTEAFF	TGCGCCAGCAGACGGACGGTATCGAACACTGAAGCTTTCTTT
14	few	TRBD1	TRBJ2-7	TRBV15	CATSPRTGQYEQYF	TGTGCCACCAGCCCCCGGACAGGGCAATACGAGCAGTACTTC
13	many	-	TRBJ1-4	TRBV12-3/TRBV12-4	CASSLGTVEKLFF	TGTGCCAGCAGTCTAGGGACGGTAGAAAAACTGTTTTTT
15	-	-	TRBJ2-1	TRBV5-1	CGSRGTRLSYNEQFF	TGCGGCAGCAGGGGGACTAGACTCTCCTACAATGAGCAGTTCTTC
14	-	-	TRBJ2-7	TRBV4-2	CASSPPSRTYEQYF	TGTGCCAGCAGCCCACCCTCGAGAACCTACGAGCAGTACTTC